The present T cell receptor beta chain was sequenced within a study of regulatory T cells in long-lasting Graves disease. Arm-PCR of CDR3 regions and iRepertoire HTBI primers were the basis on which TCR beta libraries were built. MiXCR, run by TCRdb on the multiplex PCR reads, gives a single entry per CDR3 protein. The sample includes about 620,000 distinct CDR3 sequences, about 15% of them seen just once. The CDR3 sequence is 17 residues long. Unmatched junction bases numbered 11, after V lost 3 bases and J lost 9 bases. CDR1 is SGHDT and CDR2 is YYEEEE in the germline V gene. Time point here: newly diagnosed GD, antithyroid drugs for less than 3 months. The TCR library was made from RNA extracted from PBMCs. The sample was also linked to a second study, of T cells in Graves' hyperthyroidism and ophthalmopathy.

The sequencing used peripheral blood mononuclear cells (PBMCs), collected at new diagnosis, from a patient treated with antithyroid drugs. The chain is built from TRBV5-6 and TRBJ1-6; 11 bases map to TRBD1. This receptor was identified in a woman aged 30 to 39 with Graves disease. The CDR3 DNA is TGTGCCAGCAGCTGGGGGCCTCTGGGGACAGGGGGTTCACCCCTCCACTTT. Translated: CASSWGPLGTGGSPLHF.